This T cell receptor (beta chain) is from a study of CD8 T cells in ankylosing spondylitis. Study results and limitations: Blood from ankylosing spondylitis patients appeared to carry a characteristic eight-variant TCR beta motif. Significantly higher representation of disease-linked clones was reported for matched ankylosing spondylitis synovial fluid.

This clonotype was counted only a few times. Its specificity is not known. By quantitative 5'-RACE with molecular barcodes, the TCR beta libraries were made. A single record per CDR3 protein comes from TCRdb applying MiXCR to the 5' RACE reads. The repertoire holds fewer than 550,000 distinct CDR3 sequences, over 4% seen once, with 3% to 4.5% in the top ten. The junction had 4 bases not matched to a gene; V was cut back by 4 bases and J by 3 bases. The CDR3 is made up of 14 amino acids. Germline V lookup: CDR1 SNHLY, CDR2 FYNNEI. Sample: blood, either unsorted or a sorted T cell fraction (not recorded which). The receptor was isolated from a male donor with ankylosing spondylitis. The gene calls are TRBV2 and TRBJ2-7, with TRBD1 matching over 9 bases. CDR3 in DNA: TGTGCCAGCAGTGCCGACAGGGGGATCTACGAGCAGTACTTC. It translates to CASSADRGIYEQYF. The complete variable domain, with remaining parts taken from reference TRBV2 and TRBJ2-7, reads EPEVTQTPSHQVTQMGQEVILRCVPISNHLYFYWYRQILGQKVEFLVSFYNNEISEKSEIFDDQFSVERPDGSNFTLKIRSTKLEDSAMYFCASSADRGIYEQYFGPGTRLTVT.